The T cell receptor beta chain described here comes from a study of T cell repertoires in cytomegalovirus infection. In the study overall: Indicated by public TCR beta signatures were CMV infection and matching HLA type. The study's findings and limits: Dominating the ex vivo response were HLA-C-restricted CMV-specific TCR beta clonotypes.

TCRdb reanalysed the reads using MiXCR and keeps one entry per CDR3 protein. Here the sample spans roughly 760,000 distinct CDR3 sequences, approximately 40% being singletons. CDR3 size: 17 residues. Trimming removed 0 bases from V and 7 bases from J, with 19 bases in between. Concerning this clonotype: What it binds is unknown.

The material sequenced was PBMCs. The V call is TRBV12-3 or TRBV12-4, the J call TRBJ1-5, with TRBD1 as a possible D gene (5 bases). This sequence was found in a human donor in good health (CMV status not recorded). Some clones in this sample may be carry-over from other donors' samples. This CDR3 is CASSLALSGQGRQPQHF. CDR3 sequence (DNA): TGTGCCAGCAGTTTAGCGCTTTCTGGCCAGGGACGACAGCCCCAGCATTTT.